This TCR beta chain came from a study of Ad26.COV2.S vaccination and SARS-CoV-2 variants. Whole-study context: The donor participated in the COV1001 trial, in its Ad26.COV2.S arm. Once or twice, 56 days apart, Ad26.COV2.S was delivered intramuscularly. Study conclusions and caveats: Measures of TCR breadth and depth may have fallen short of total T cell responses. Spike-specific TCR breadth ran higher among vaccine recipients than placebo recipients.

TCRdb's table, derived via immunoSEQ multiplex PCR, lists solely in-frame clones and lacks some. The sample has about 480,000 clones; approximately 90% are singletons. Treatment noted: roughly 18 received Ad26.COV2.S at low or high dose, single or two shots; five or six received placebo; per-sample allocation not given. The samples were gathered on day 63 after the first injection of vaccine or placebo. Concerning this clone: Its target is not known. Other DNA sequences in this sample translate to the same CDR3.

The receptor was derived from a person between 18 and 59 years old who received the Ad26.COV2.S COVID-19 vaccine or a placebo. This sample comprised peripheral blood, obtained in a trial of Ad26.COV2.S vaccine versus placebo.

The CDR3, as DNA: TGTGCCAGCAGCTCCAGCACAGATACGCAGTATTTT. This codes for CASSSSTDTQYF. The chain employs TRBV7-2 and TRBJ2-3; D remains unclear. In germline, CDR1 is SGHTA, CDR2 FQGNSA. This CDR3 region has 12 residues. Between the trimmed V and J ends, which lost 4 bases and 0 bases, there was a span of 2 bases.